This TCR beta chain was retrieved from a study of shared clonotypes between healthy human individuals. Positively selected for CCR7, the CD45RO-negative cells used as naive CD8 cells excluded terminally differentiated effector memory CD45RA+ cells. Clones were read by immunoSEQ multiplex PCR, and TCRdb kept only the in-frame ones, dropping some. The table has roughly 890,000 clones, roughly 92% seen once. Germline assignment: CDR1 MDHEN and CDR2 SYDVKM. With V trimmed by 6 bases and J by 4 bases, 9 bases remained unmatched. The CDR3 runs 15 residues. Sequences were obtained from naive CD8+ T cells sorted from blood. This chain connects TRBV28 to TRBJ1-2, with 9 nucleotides matching TRBD1. This clonotype was obtained from a man aged 25-40 years in good health. CDR3 DNA: TGTGCCAGCAGCGGCCGGGGGACAGGGACCTATGGCTACACCTTC. Translated: CASSGRGTGTYGYTF.